Included here is one T cell receptor (beta chain) sequence, with context. These data belong to a study of T cell responses to AZD1222 COVID-19 vaccine. The assay was immunoSEQ multiplex PCR, and TCRdb's table has in-frame clones only and misses some. The table includes about 120,000 clones, 85% to 90% detected once. This clonotype was sampled from an adult in good health. The source was peripheral blood, collected on day 0 of AZD1222 vaccination.

The CDR3 protein is CASTAGTVVYEQYF. The CDR3 nucleotides read TGTGCCAGCACCGCCGGGACGGTTGTCTACGAGCAGTACTTC. This chain connects TRBV6-5 to TRBJ2-7, with D possibly being TRBD1 or TRBD2 (5 bases each). Trimming shortened V by 7 bases and J by 3 bases, and 16 bases separated the two germline ends. The CDR3 is 14 amino acids. CDR1 is MNHEY, CDR2 SVGAGI, per germline.